This T cell receptor (beta chain) was retrieved from a study of T cell therapy product for transplant patients. Their antigen targets remain unknown. The method was immunoSEQ multiplex PCR; TCRdb's version includes in-frame clones alone and lacks a portion of them. The sample includes some 880 clones, 35% to 55% of them seen just once. The sample's label refers to: CMVpp65/IE-1-reactive T cells enriched by IFNgamma capture and expanded in vitro. Overlapping CMV pp65 and IE-1 peptide pools, each at 0.5 to 0.55 ug/ml, stimulated the PBMCs for around 6 hours. Cells producing IFNgamma after CMV stimulation were positively selected by IFNgamma secretion assay. For roughly 20 days, enriched IFNgamma+ cells were expanded with irradiated autologous feeders and either IL-7/IL-15 or IL-2. Sequencing input: a sorted cell population cultured from PBMCs. The receptors were gathered from an adult in good health.

V and J are TRBV6-5 and TRBJ2-7; D gene uncertain. The CDR3 spans 11 residues. The V end lost 5 bases, the J end lost 4 bases, and 6 bases lay between the germline ends. The germline V gene encodes CDR1 MNHEY and CDR2 SVGAGI. CDR3 loop: CASSHLYEQYF. CDR3 nucleotides: TGTGCCAGCAGTCATCTGTACGAGCAGTACTTC.